The clone carrying this T cell receptor (beta chain) was detected only a few times. TCRdb re-called the 5' RACE reads through MiXCR, storing one row per CDR3 protein. The sample lists 92,000 or so distinct CDR3 sequences; 10% to 15% were seen once. The source of the sample is a study of T-cell memory formation after mild COVID-19. CDR3 size: 13 residues. V lost 2 bases and J lost 1, with 5 bases in between. Sequencing was done on a sample of PBMCs or a T cell subset sorted from them (not recorded which). The genes are TRBV12-3 or TRBV12-4 and TRBJ1-1, with no clear D. This TCR derives from an adult woman who had mild COVID-19 (a few samples of this study predate the infection). Cell type and time point are not known. CDR3 protein: CASSLRENTEAFF. CDR3 DNA sequence: TGTGCCAGCAGTTTAAGGGAGAACACTGAAGCTTTCTTT.